The entry that follows covers one TCR beta chain sequence. This sample is part of a study of blood T cell repertoires in COVID-19. This CDR3 region has 12 residues. V shed 4 bases and J shed 0 bases, with 7 bases lying between them. Per germline, CDR1 SQVTM and CDR2 ANQGSEA. Profiling relied on immunoSEQ multiplex PCR, and the TCRdb table lists in-frame clones only, not all of them. The data hold about 300,000 clones, with approximately 89% observed a single time. Sequenced sample: peripheral blood. This rearrangement joins TRBV29-1 to TRBJ2-7, with D possibly matching TRBD2 (6 bases). This sequence originates from a woman aged 25 to 39 with COVID-19, enrolled during active disease. CDR3 residues: CSVGLDSYEQYF. The CDR3 coding sequence is TGCAGCGTTGGACTAGACTCCTACGAGCAGTACTTC.